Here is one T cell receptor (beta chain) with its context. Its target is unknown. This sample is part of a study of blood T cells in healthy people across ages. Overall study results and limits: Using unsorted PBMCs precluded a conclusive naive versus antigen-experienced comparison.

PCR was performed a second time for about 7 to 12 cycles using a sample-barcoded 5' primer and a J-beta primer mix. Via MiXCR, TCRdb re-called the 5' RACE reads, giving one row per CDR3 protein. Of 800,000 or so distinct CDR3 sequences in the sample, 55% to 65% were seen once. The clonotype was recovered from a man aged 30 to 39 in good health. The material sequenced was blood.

This chain's CDR3 is CASSLVSGLEAKNIQYF. DNA of the CDR3: TGTGCCAGCAGCTTAGTGTCAGGTTTGGAGGCCAAAAACATTCAGTACTTC. The chain has TRBV7-2 and TRBJ2-4; D call uncertain. CDR1 SGHTA and CDR2 FQGNSA come from the germline V gene. The CDR3 has 17 amino acids. V was shortened by 1 base and J by 1 base, with 14 bases between the two germline ends.